The following is a T cell receptor (beta chain) sequence with its context. The antigen is unknown. The sample is drawn from a study of T cell repertoires in cytomegalovirus infection. Study-level background: Indicated by public TCR beta signatures were CMV infection and matching HLA type. General study findings and limits: Predominance within the ex vivo response was attributable to HLA-C-restricted CMV-specific TCR beta clonotypes. The cumulative frequency of public TCR beta families distinguished individuals who carried CMV together with the relevant HLA.

Using its own MiXCR run on the reads, TCRdb lists one record per CDR3 protein. The sample records about 360,000 distinct CDR3 sequences, around a sixth being singletons. The specimen was PBMCs. The TCR was taken from a human donor in good health (CMV status not recorded). Some clones in this sample may be carry-over from other donors' samples.

The CDR3 DNA follows: TGTGCCATACGGACAGGAGGCACCGGGGAGCTGTTTTTT. Its translation: CAIRTGGTGELFF. The gene calls are TRBV19 and TRBJ2-2; 7 nucleotides line up with TRBD1. V trimming: 10 bases; J trimming: 4 bases; junction bases outside the gene matches: 6. The CDR3 is 13 residues long. Germline V CDR1 and CDR2: LNHDA, SQIVND (reference sequence).